The clone carrying this TCR beta chain was observed a handful of times. The antigen remains unidentified. The sample is drawn from a study of T-cell memory formation after mild COVID-19. Overall study results and limits: In pre-infection memory, a portion of responding clones appeared, which suggested that cross-reactive memory joined.

The CDR3 spans 14 residues. CDR1 KGHSH and CDR2 LQKENI come from the germline V gene. The V end was cut by 6 bases, the J end by 4 bases, with 16 bases between. TCRdb reprocessed the 5' RACE reads with MiXCR, giving one entry per CDR3 protein. The data show approximately 100,000 distinct CDR3 sequences, about an eighth seen once. The chain is built from TRBV18 and TRBJ2-7; tentative D call: TRBD2 (6 bases). The origin of this receptor is an adult woman who had mild COVID-19 (a few samples of this study predate the infection). Cell type and time point are not known. Sequences were obtained from PBMCs or a T cell subset sorted from them (not recorded which). Here the CDR3 DNA reads TGTGCCAGCTCCCTGCCGGGGGTAGGATACGAGCAGTACTTC. Translating it yields CASSLPGVGYEQYF.